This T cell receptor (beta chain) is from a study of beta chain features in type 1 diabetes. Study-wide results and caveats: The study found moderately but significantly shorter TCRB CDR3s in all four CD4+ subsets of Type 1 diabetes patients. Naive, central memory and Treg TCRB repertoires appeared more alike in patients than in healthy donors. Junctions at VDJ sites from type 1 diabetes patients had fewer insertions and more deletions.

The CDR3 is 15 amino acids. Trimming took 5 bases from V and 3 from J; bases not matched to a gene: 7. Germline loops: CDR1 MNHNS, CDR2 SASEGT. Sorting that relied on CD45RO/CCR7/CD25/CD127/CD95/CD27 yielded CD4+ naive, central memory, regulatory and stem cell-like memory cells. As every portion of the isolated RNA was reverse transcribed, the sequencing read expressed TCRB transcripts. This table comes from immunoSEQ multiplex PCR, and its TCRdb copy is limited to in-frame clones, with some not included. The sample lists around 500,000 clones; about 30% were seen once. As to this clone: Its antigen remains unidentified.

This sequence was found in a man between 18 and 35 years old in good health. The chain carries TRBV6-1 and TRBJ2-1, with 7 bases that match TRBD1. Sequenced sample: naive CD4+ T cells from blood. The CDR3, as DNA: TGTGCCAGCAGTACCCGACAGGGCAACTACAATGAGCAGTTCTTC. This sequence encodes CASSTRQGNYNEQFF.